The entry below describes one T cell receptor beta chain. Its antigen specificity is not known. Base qualities are missing; no much larger clone stands one base away. Libraries were constructed by PCR. At the Johns Hopkins FTIC core, DNA from the cultured CD4+ T cells underwent TCR sequencing with the Oncomine TCR Beta short-read assay. The QIAamp micro DNA kit was used to extract genomic DNA from the cultured CD4+ T cells. Oncomine TCR Beta libraries made from cultured CD4+ T cells were pooled using unique dual indexes and sequenced on an Illumina iSeq 100. On the study's bioinformatics: Non-productive sequences were removed, and CDR3s not starting with C, not ending with F or W, or shorter than 7 amino acids were discarded. Antigen-specific clonotypes were identified with the MANAFEST web application by comparing peptide-stimulated wells with reference and other culture wells. Positive clones required FDR below 0.05, an odds ratio above 5, and productive frequency above 0.1% in at least two of three replicate wells. Clonotypes that were significantly expanded in both SARS-CoV-2 spike wells and at least one common cold coronavirus spike condition were defined as cross-reactive. Levenshtein distances (stringdist) and unrooted phylogenetic trees (ape) in R version 3.6.1 were used to assess CDR3 homology. TCRdb ran its own pipeline on the public reads, namely fastp trimming at Q25 and MiXCR clone calling, and kept in-frame beta chains. When rows share a CDR3 protein, they turn into one entry using the most common DNA and genes. For this entry, the V and J calls and clone size follow TCRdb and not the study's own pipeline. For this sample the table gives some 10,000 distinct CDR3 sequences, of which 58% were detected only once. The ten largest clonotypes hold around 22% of the sample.

These data come from a study of vaccination and CD4 T cells after COVID-19 (dated 2022 in TCRdb). Context from the whole study: Every convalescent patient had a positive nasal swab PCR test for SARS-CoV-2, with mild disease in about nine patients and severe disease in one. The convalescent cohort included six males and four females, with two Hispanic individuals, seven Caucasians, two Asians and one multiracial person. Participants received two doses of either the Pfizer-BioNTech BNT162b2 vaccine (n=8) or the Moderna mRNA-1273 vaccine (n=2). Post-COVID blood samples were collected from convalescent patients a median of approximately 93 days after diagnosis, with a range of about 30 to 170 days. The time from the second vaccine dose to post-vaccine blood sampling had a median of roughly 70 days and ranged from about 12 to 241 days. The cultures were stimulated with overlapping spike peptide pools from SARS-CoV-2 and from the common cold coronaviruses HCoV-NL63, HCoV-OC43 and HCoV-229E. In control cultures, a CEFX viral epitope pool was used as positive control, an HIV-1 Nef peptide pool was used as negative control, or no peptide was added. In approximately ten COVID-19 convalescent patients and a handful of infection-naive healthy vaccine recipients, the spike-specific CD4+ TCR repertoire before mRNA vaccination was compared with the repertoire after mRNA vaccination.

The treatment or condition label for this specimen denotes: roughly ten-day PBMC culture with coronavirus spike peptide pools or control peptides (ViraFEST assay). To expand antigen-specific T cells with peptide pools and then pick out the expanded clonotypes through TCR sequencing, the study relied on the ViraFEST assay. The convalescent patients' positive SARS-CoV-2 PCR tests fell between March and December 2020, which was before the Alpha, Beta and Delta variants emerged in the United States. Fewer than 2.5 million PBMCs per well were cultured in IMDM with roughly 4.8% human AB serum and 8.5 to 10 IU/ml IL-2, plus 10 ug/ml peptide pools. Half of the culture medium was replaced with fresh IL-2-containing medium on days 3 and 7. After roughly 11 days of culture, CD4+ T cells were isolated by negative selection with the EasySep CD4+ T cell isolation kit. Ficoll-Paque Plus gradient centrifugation was used to isolate PBMCs from whole blood, and the isolated PBMCs were then either used fresh or cryopreserved at -140C. In general, triplicate wells were set up for every culture condition.

The germline V gene encodes CDR1 MNHEY and CDR2 SVGEGT. The junction carries 19 bases between V and J, which are trimmed by 6 bases and 8 bases respectively. The CDR3 runs 14 residues from the cysteine to the phenylalanine. Only the CDR3 DNA is retained, 42 bases long and in frame from the first base. General conclusions and limits of the study: In convalescent patients, a median around 90% of post-vaccine SARS-CoV-2-reactive clones were detected only after vaccination, suggesting vaccine-specific priming. Nearly all vaccine-specific clones in convalescent patients (304 of 307) were mono-reactive for SARS-CoV-2 spike rather than cross-reactive with common cold coronaviruses. An increase in the median number of SARS-CoV-2-reactive clonotypes from around 20 after infection to approximately 41 after vaccination was observed, but the change was not found to be significant. The study included relatively few convalescent patients and did not analyze early timepoints after natural infection.

The sequence joins TRBV6-2 or TRBV6-3 to TRBJ1-2; the D gene cannot be resolved reliably. Sequencing was carried out using CD4+ T cells from blood, cultured in vitro. The source is a human donor who had recovered from COVID-19. The CDR3 in this case is CASRVDTPRAGYTF. DNA sequence: TGTGCCAGCAGGGTAGACACCCCCCGGGCCGGCTACACCTTC.